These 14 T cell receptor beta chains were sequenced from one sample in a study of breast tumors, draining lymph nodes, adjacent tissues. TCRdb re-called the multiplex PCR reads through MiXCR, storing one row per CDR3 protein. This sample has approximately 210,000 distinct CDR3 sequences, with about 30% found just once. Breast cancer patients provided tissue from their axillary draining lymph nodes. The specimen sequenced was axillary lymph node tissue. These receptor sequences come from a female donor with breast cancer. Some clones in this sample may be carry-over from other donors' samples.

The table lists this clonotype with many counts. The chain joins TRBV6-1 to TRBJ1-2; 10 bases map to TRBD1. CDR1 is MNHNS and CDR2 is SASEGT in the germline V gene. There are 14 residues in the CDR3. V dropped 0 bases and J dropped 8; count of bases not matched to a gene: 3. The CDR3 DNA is TGTGCCAGCAGTGAAGCGGGACAGGGGTGGGGCTACACCTTC. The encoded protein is CASSEAGQGWGYTF.

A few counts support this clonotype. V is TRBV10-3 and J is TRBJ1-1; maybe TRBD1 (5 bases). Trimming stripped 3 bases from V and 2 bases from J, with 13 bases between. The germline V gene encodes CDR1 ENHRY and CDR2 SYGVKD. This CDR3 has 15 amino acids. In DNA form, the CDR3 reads TGTGCCATCAGTGATCGTGGAGGACATAACACTGAAGCTTTCTTT. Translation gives CAISDRGGHNTEAFF.

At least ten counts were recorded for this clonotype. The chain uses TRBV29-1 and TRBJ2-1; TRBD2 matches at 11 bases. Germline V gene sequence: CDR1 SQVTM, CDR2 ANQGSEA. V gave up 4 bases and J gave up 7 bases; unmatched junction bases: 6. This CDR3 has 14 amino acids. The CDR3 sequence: CSVGRVAGGNEQFF. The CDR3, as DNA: TGCAGCGTTGGGAGAGTAGCGGGAGGGAATGAGCAGTTCTTC.

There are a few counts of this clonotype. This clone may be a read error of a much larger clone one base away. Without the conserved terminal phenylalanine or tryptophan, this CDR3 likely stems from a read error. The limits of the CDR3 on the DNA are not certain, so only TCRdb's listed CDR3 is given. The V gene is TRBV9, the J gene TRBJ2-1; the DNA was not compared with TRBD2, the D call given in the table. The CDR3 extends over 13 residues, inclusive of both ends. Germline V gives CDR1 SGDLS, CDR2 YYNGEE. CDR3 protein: CASSVELAAPLFS.

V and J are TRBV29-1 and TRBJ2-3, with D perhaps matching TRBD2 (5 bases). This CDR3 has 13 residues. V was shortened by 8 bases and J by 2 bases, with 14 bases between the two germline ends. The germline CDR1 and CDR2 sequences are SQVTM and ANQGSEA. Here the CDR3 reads CSTEVEATDTQYF. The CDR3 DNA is TGCAGCACTGAAGTGGAGGCCACAGATACGCAGTATTTT.

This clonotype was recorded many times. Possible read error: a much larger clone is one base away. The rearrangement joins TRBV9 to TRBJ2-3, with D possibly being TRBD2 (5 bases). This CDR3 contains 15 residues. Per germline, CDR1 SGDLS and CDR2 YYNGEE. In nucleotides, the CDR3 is TGTGCCAGCAGCCTTAGACGGAGCGGCACAAATACGCAGTATTTT. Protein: CASSLRRSGTNTQYF.

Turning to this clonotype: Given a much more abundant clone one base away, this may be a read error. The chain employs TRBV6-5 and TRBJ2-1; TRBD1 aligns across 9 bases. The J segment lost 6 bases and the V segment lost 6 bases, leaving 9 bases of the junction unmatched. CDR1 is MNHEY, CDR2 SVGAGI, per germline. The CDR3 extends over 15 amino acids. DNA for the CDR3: TGTGCCAGCAGCCCTCGGGACAGGGTTTTCAATGAGCAGTTCTTC. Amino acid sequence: CASSPRDRVFNEQFF.

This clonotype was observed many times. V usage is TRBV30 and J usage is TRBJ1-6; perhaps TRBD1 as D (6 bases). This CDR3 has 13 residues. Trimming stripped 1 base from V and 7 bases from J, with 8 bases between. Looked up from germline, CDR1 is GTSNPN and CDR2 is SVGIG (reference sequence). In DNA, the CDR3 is TGTGCCTGGAGTGGGGGACAAAATTCACCCCTCCACTTT. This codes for CAWSGGQNSPLHF.

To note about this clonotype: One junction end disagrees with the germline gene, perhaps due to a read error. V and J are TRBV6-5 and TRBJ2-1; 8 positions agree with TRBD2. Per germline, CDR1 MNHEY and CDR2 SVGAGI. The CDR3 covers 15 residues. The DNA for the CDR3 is TGTGCCAGCAGTCCCGGGACTAGGGCCTACAATGAGCAGCTCTTC. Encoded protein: CASSPGTRAYNEQLF.

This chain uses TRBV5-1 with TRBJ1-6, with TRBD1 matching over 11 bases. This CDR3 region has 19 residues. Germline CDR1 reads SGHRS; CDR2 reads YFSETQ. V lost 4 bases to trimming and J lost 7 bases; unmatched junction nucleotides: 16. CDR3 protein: CASSPGQGALQISNSPLHF. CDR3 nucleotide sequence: TGCGCCAGCAGCCCTGGACAGGGGGCTCTACAAATCTCCAATTCACCCCTCCACTTT.

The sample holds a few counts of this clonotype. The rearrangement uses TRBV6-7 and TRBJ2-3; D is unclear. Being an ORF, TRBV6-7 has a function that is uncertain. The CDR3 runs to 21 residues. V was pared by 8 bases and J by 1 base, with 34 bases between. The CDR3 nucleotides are TGTGCCAGCCCCGAGCTAGGCTGCACATCCCCCTTACTATACCGCACAGATACGCAGTATTTT. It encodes CASPELGCTSPLLYRTDTQYF.

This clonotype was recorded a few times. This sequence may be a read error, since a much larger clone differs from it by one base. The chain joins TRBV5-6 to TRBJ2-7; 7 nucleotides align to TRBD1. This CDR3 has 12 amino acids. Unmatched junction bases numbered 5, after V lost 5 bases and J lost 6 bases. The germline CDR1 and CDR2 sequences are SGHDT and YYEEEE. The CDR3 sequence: CASRTGYAEQYF. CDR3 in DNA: TGTGCCAGCAGGACAGGGTACGCCGAGCAGTACTTC.

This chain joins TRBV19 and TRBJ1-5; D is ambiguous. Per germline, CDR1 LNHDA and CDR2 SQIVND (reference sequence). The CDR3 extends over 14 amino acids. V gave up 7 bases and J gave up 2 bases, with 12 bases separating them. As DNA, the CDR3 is TGTGCCAGTAACGGCTACGAGGGCAATCAGCCCCAGCATTTT. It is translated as CASNGYEGNQPQHF.

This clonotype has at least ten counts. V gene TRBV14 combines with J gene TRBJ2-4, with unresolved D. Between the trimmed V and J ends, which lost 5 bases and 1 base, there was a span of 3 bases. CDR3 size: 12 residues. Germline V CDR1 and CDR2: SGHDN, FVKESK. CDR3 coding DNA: TGTGCCAGCAGCTGGGCCAAAAACATTCAGTACTTC. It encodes CASSWAKNIQYF. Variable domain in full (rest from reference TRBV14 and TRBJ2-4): EAGVTQFPSHSVIEKGQTVTLRCDPISGHDNLYWYRRVMGKEIKFLLHFVKESKQDESGMPNNRFLAERTGGTYSTLKVQPAELEDSGVYFCASSWAKNIQYFGAGTRLSVL.